Listed below are T cell receptor beta chains from one sample, sequenced in a study of blood T cells in healthy people across ages. Each CDR3 protein gets one entry after TCRdb re-called the 5' RACE reads with MiXCR. The table includes more than 800,000 distinct CDR3 sequences, 29% detected once. Sequences were obtained from blood. These receptors were taken from a woman older than 75 in good health. CDR3s include the opening cysteine and the closing phenylalanine or tryptophan. The D gene is left open where the match is weak. Size values are once, few and many counts, or a class for expanded clones, and some rows have none.

v_call: TRBV18
d_call: -
clone_size: few
j_call: TRBJ1-1
cdr3_nt: TGTGCCAGCTCATCACAGGTCTCTAAAGTGTCTGAAGCTTTCTTT
cdr3_aa: CASSSQVSKVSEAFF

v_call: TRBV5-6
d_call: TRBD1
clone_size: -
j_call: TRBJ2-5
cdr3_nt: TGTGCCAGCAGCTCTATGATGGGACAGGGGGCTACGAGCTGGGGAGAGACCCAGTACTTC
cdr3_aa: CASSSMMGQGATSWGETQYF

v_call: TRBV10-3
d_call: TRBD1
clone_size: many
j_call: TRBJ1-1
cdr3_nt: TGTGCCATCAGAAGCCGACAGGGGTCGTCGGACACTGAAGCTTTCTTT
cdr3_aa: CAIRSRQGSSDTEAFF

v_call: TRBV7-2
d_call: TRBD1
clone_size: many
j_call: TRBJ1-6
cdr3_nt: TGTGCCAGCAGCTCCCCCGAAGGGGGCAATTCACCCCTCCACTTT
cdr3_aa: CASSSPEGGNSPLHF

v_call: TRBV30
d_call: -
clone_size: few
j_call: TRBJ2-3
cdr3_nt: TGTGCCTGGAATCCTCACCCGAGCACAGATACGCAGTATTTT
cdr3_aa: CAWNPHPSTDTQYF

v_call: TRBV9
d_call: TRBD2
clone_size: many
j_call: TRBJ2-5
cdr3_nt: TGTGCCAGCAGCGTAAAGGGTAGAAGCGGGGGGGGACAAGAGACCCAGTACTTC
cdr3_aa: CASSVKGRSGGGQETQYF

v_call: TRBV7-2
d_call: -
clone_size: -
j_call: TRBJ2-7
cdr3_nt: TGTGCCAGCAGCTTTTCAGGCATTCCCTACGAGCAGTACTTC
cdr3_aa: CASSFSGIPYEQYF

v_call: TRBV11-2
d_call: -
clone_size: -
j_call: TRBJ2-3
cdr3_nt: TGTGCCAGCAGCCCTTCCGGGACTGGCACAGATACGCAGTATTTT
cdr3_aa: CASSPSGTGTDTQYF

v_call: TRBV11-2
d_call: -
clone_size: few
j_call: TRBJ1-3
cdr3_nt: TGTGCCAGCAGCCAAGACTATAATGGAAACACCATATATTTT
cdr3_aa: CASSQDYNGNTIYF

v_call: TRBV2
d_call: TRBD1
clone_size: few
j_call: TRBJ1-2
cdr3_nt: TGTGCCAGCAGTGAAGCGCACAGGGGAAACTATGGCTACACCTTC
cdr3_aa: CASSEAHRGNYGYTF

v_call: TRBV7-2
d_call: -
clone_size: -
j_call: TRBJ2-1
cdr3_nt: TGTGCCAGCAGCACCGGAGGGGGGAGGGGTAGGAATGAGCAGTTCTTC
cdr3_aa: CASSTGGGRGRNEQFF

v_call: TRBV7-9
d_call: -
clone_size: -
j_call: TRBJ2-7
cdr3_nt: TGTGCCAGCAGCTTAGCGATATGCGGCGAGCAGTACTTC
cdr3_aa: CASSLAICGEQYF

v_call: TRBV18
d_call: -
clone_size: many
j_call: TRBJ2-3
cdr3_nt: TGTGCCACCACCGGGATAATGAAAGAGAGTACGCAGTATTTT
cdr3_aa: CATTGIMKESTQYF

v_call: TRBV20-1
d_call: TRBD2
clone_size: many
j_call: TRBJ2-1
cdr3_nt: TGCAGTGCTAGCCCGGCAGCGGGGGGGCCGAGGAATGAGCAGTTCTTC
cdr3_aa: CSASPAAGGPRNEQFF

v_call: TRBV5-1
d_call: -
clone_size: many
j_call: TRBJ1-2
cdr3_nt: TGCGCCAGCAGCTTGGCAGGGGCGGAACGAGACTATGGCTACACCTTC
cdr3_aa: CASSLAGAERDYGYTF

v_call: TRBV5-1
d_call: TRBD2
clone_size: -
j_call: TRBJ2-1
cdr3_nt: TGCGCCAGCAGCTTGGTGCGGGGAGGGCCCTTCAATGAGCAGTTCTTC
cdr3_aa: CASSLVRGGPFNEQFF

v_call: TRBV7-9
d_call: -
clone_size: many
j_call: TRBJ1-2
cdr3_nt: TGTGCCACCCTCGACGGGGGGCTGGGTGGCTACACCTTC
cdr3_aa: CATLDGGLGGYTF

v_call: TRBV20-1
d_call: -
clone_size: -
j_call: TRBJ1-2
cdr3_nt: TGCAGTGCTGGAGTACGATATGGCTACACCTTC
cdr3_aa: CSAGVRYGYTF

v_call: TRBV6-5
d_call: TRBD1
clone_size: many
j_call: TRBJ2-5
cdr3_nt: TGTGCCAGCAGCTCCCTCGGGACAGGCAGAGAGACCCAGTACTTC
cdr3_aa: CASSSLGTGRETQYF

v_call: TRBV20-1
d_call: TRBD1
clone_size: -
j_call: TRBJ1-1
cdr3_nt: TGCAGTGCCGCAGGGGGCTACACTGAAGCTTTCTTT
cdr3_aa: CSAAGGYTEAFF

v_call: TRBV6-5
d_call: -
clone_size: few
j_call: TRBJ2-2
cdr3_nt: TGTGCCAGCAGTTCGGGACGCCGGAACACCGGGGAGCTGTTTTTT
cdr3_aa: CASSSGRRNTGELFF

v_call: TRBV20-1
d_call: -
clone_size: many
j_call: TRBJ2-3
cdr3_nt: TGCAGTGCCCAGCTCCCGACCTCCACAGATACGCAGTATTTT
cdr3_aa: CSAQLPTSTDTQYF

v_call: TRBV5-1
d_call: -
clone_size: -
j_call: TRBJ2-3
cdr3_nt: TGCGCCAGCGGCTTGGATTCCGGGGGATATGTTTCGGGCACAGATACGCAGTATTTT
cdr3_aa: CASGLDSGGYVSGTDTQYF

v_call: TRBV7-2
d_call: -
clone_size: -
j_call: TRBJ1-2
cdr3_nt: TGTGCCAGCAGCCTAGGGCCTACCAGGGATGGCTACACCTTC
cdr3_aa: CASSLGPTRDGYTF

v_call: TRBV7-2
d_call: TRBD2
clone_size: -
j_call: TRBJ2-4
cdr3_nt: TGTGCCAGCAGCCGGACTAGCGTGACATCCTACGCGCAGTACTTC
cdr3_aa: CASSRTSVTSYAQYF

v_call: TRBV3-1
d_call: -
clone_size: many
j_call: TRBJ2-5
cdr3_nt: TGTGCCAGCAGCCAAGGGAGCAGAGGGGCCCAGTACTTC
cdr3_aa: CASSQGSRGAQYF

v_call: TRBV20-1
d_call: -
clone_size: many
j_call: TRBJ2-7
cdr3_nt: TGCAGCGCGAAATCGTCCCACGAGCAGTACTTC
cdr3_aa: CSAKSSHEQYF

v_call: TRBV4-2
d_call: -
clone_size: few
j_call: TRBJ1-5
cdr3_nt: TGTGCCAGCAGCCTCGAGCAGTCCAATCAGCCCCAGCATTTT
cdr3_aa: CASSLEQSNQPQHF

v_call: TRBV7-2
d_call: -
clone_size: few
j_call: TRBJ1-3
cdr3_nt: TGTGCCAGCGGCGGGGACGTTCGAAACACCATATATTTT
cdr3_aa: CASGGDVRNTIYF

v_call: TRBV4-3
d_call: TRBD2
clone_size: -
j_call: TRBJ2-1
cdr3_nt: TGCGCCAGCAGCCAAGTGGACCGAGCGGGGGGTTTTAATGAGCAGTTCTTC
cdr3_aa: CASSQVDRAGGFNEQFF

v_call: TRBV12-3/TRBV12-4
d_call: -
clone_size: -
j_call: TRBJ1-1
cdr3_nt: TGTGCCAGCAGTTTACTTGCTTCAGGGGAGACTGAAGCTTTCTTT
cdr3_aa: CASSLLASGETEAFF

v_call: TRBV10-3
d_call: -
clone_size: many
j_call: TRBJ2-1
cdr3_nt: TGTGCCATCAGCCGGGCGGGCAATGAGCAGTTCTTC
cdr3_aa: CAISRAGNEQFF

v_call: TRBV7-9
d_call: TRBD1
clone_size: many
j_call: TRBJ2-7
cdr3_nt: TGTGCCAGCAGCCCCCCCGGGACAGGGGGCTACGAGCAGTACTTC
cdr3_aa: CASSPPGTGGYEQYF

v_call: TRBV7-2
d_call: -
clone_size: few
j_call: TRBJ1-2
cdr3_nt: TGTGCCAGCAGCTTAAGGAGGGGGGGGTCGAACTATGGCTACACCTTC
cdr3_aa: CASSLRRGGSNYGYTF

v_call: TRBV27
d_call: TRBD1
clone_size: many
j_call: TRBJ2-7
cdr3_nt: TGTGCCAGCCAACGGACAGGGGGCCCCTACGAGCAGTACTTC
cdr3_aa: CASQRTGGPYEQYF

v_call: TRBV20-1
d_call: -
clone_size: few
j_call: TRBJ2-3
cdr3_nt: TGCAGTGCTAGTGGGCTTCATACGCAGTATTTT
cdr3_aa: CSASGLHTQYF

v_call: TRBV30
d_call: -
clone_size: -
j_call: TRBJ1-2
cdr3_nt: TGTGCCTGGAGTGTAGACCACCGGGACCCCGGCCAAGCTAACTATGGCTACACCTTC
cdr3_aa: CAWSVDHRDPGQANYGYTF

v_call: TRBV7-2
d_call: TRBD2
clone_size: many
j_call: TRBJ2-7
cdr3_nt: TGTGCCAGCAGCCATGGACTAGCGGCCTCCTACGAGCAGTACTTC
cdr3_aa: CASSHGLAASYEQYF

v_call: TRBV28
d_call: -
clone_size: -
j_call: TRBJ1-2
cdr3_nt: TGTGCCAGCAGCCCTCTAGGGACGTATAATGGCTACACCTTC
cdr3_aa: CASSPLGTYNGYTF

v_call: TRBV7-6
d_call: -
clone_size: few
j_call: TRBJ2-3
cdr3_nt: TGTGCCAGCAGCTTAGGTGCAAATGGGGCAGATACGCAGTATTTT
cdr3_aa: CASSLGANGADTQYF

v_call: TRBV12-3/TRBV12-4
d_call: TRBD2
clone_size: many
j_call: TRBJ2-1
cdr3_nt: TGTGCCAGCAGTTTTGGGCGGGGGGGCACCAATGAGCAGTTCTTC
cdr3_aa: CASSFGRGGTNEQFF

v_call: TRBV7-9
d_call: -
clone_size: many
j_call: TRBJ2-6
cdr3_nt: TGTGCCAGCAGCCGGCGGCAGGGCGAACCTGGGGCCAACGTCCTGACTTTC
cdr3_aa: CASSRRQGEPGANVLTF

v_call: TRBV4-3
d_call: TRBD1
clone_size: -
j_call: TRBJ1-3
cdr3_nt: TGCGCCAGCAGCCAGGAGGGAGGGGGCAAATACACCATATATTTT
cdr3_aa: CASSQEGGGKYTIYF

v_call: TRBV7-2
d_call: -
clone_size: -
j_call: TRBJ1-5
cdr3_nt: TGTGCCAGCACCCTCGGGGGGGCTAGGCAGCCCCAGCATTTT
cdr3_aa: CASTLGGARQPQHF

v_call: TRBV2
d_call: -
clone_size: -
j_call: TRBJ1-1
cdr3_nt: TGTGCCAGCAGGATGTTTCTTGGGGACACTGAAGCTTTCTTT
cdr3_aa: CASRMFLGDTEAFF

v_call: TRBV20-1
d_call: -
clone_size: many
j_call: TRBJ2-1
cdr3_nt: TGCAGTGCTAGACAGCTCAGCTCCTACAATGAGCAGTTCTTC
cdr3_aa: CSARQLSSYNEQFF

v_call: TRBV4-2
d_call: -
clone_size: -
j_call: TRBJ1-4
cdr3_nt: TGTGCCAGCAGCTCCCGACCGACCTCAACTAATGAAAAACTGTTTTTT
cdr3_aa: CASSSRPTSTNEKLFF

v_call: TRBV28
d_call: TRBD1
clone_size: -
j_call: TRBJ1-6
cdr3_nt: TGTGCCAGCAGATTGGGACAGGATAATTCACCCCTCCACTTT
cdr3_aa: CASRLGQDNSPLHF

v_call: TRBV10-1
d_call: -
clone_size: few
j_call: TRBJ2-1
cdr3_nt: TGCGCCAGCAGTGACAGGGGCGGCGGTGAGCAGTTCTTC
cdr3_aa: CASSDRGGGEQFF